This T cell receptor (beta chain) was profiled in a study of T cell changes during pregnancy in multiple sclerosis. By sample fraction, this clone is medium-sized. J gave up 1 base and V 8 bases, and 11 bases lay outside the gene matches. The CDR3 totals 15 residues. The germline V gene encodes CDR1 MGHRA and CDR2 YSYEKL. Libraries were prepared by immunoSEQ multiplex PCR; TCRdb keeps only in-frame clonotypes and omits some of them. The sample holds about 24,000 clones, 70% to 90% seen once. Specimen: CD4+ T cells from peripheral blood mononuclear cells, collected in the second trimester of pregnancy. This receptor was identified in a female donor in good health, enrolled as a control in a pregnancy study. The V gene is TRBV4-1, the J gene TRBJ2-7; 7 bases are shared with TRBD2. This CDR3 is CASCREAGESYEQYF. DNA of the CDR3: TGCGCCAGCTGCAGGGAGGCGGGAGAGTCCTACGAGCAGTACTTC.